A selection of T cell receptor beta chains follows, all from one sample in a study of CD8+CD57+ T cells in acquired aplastic anemia. TCRdb processed the reads anew with MiXCR; each CDR3 protein has one entry. Of approximately 200,000 distinct CDR3 sequences detected, around 59% appear once; the ten largest clones hold about 15%. Material: sorted CD4+, CD8+, or CD8+CD57+ T cells (not recorded which) from PBMCs. These receptors were collected from a human donor in good health, serving as a control. Both conserved end residues are part of each CDR3. A D gene is named only where the DNA matches it firmly. A row's size may be missing; if present it is once, few, many or a size class.

V gene,J gene,D gene,clone size,CDR3 protein,CDR3 DNA
TRBV10-3,TRBJ1-2,.,.,CAGPSTSSNYGYTF,TGTGCCGGACCTAGCACCAGCTCTAACTATGGCTACACCTTC
TRBV7-9,TRBJ1-1,.,many,CASSLAVLNTEAFF,TGTGCCAGCAGCTTAGCCGTACTAAACACTGAAGCTTTCTTT
TRBV19,TRBJ1-2,TRBD1,once,CASSIGTGEITGYTF,TGTGCCAGTAGTATAGGGACAGGGGAGATCACTGGCTACACCTTC
TRBV28,TRBJ2-7,TRBD1,many,CASSRTGAAIHEQYF,TGTGCCAGCAGTCGGACAGGGGCGGCGATCCACGAGCAGTACTTC
TRBV20-1,TRBJ2-1,TRBD1,.,CSARRGTGTGKHNEQFF,TGCAGTGCTAGACGGGGTACCGGGACAGGGAAACACAATGAGCAGTTCTTC
TRBV7-2,TRBJ2-7,.,.,CASRPRGYEQYF,TGTGCCAGCAGGCCCCGGGGCTACGAGCAGTACTTC
TRBV11-3,TRBJ1-3,TRBD1,many,CASRISPDRVNLGNTIYF,TGTGCCAGCAGGATCTCCCCAGACAGGGTCAATCTTGGAAACACCATATATTTT
TRBV6-6,TRBJ1-6,TRBD1,many,CASSYLGDRAGNSPLHF,TGTGCCAGCAGTTACTTGGGGGACAGGGCCGGTAATTCACCCCTCCACTTT
TRBV19,TRBJ1-5,TRBD1,.,CASSPTGAPNQPQHF,TGTGCCAGTAGCCCTACAGGGGCCCCCAATCAGCCCCAGCATTTT
TRBV7-2,TRBJ2-1,.,many,CASSPYREVSEQFF,TGTGCCAGCAGCCCTTACAGGGAGGTCAGTGAGCAGTTCTTC
TRBV2,TRBJ2-3,TRBD2,many,CASSPPTSGGTDTQYF,TGTGCCAGCAGTCCGCCGACTAGCGGGGGCACAGATACGCAGTATTTT
TRBV19,TRBJ2-1,.,many,CASSTGRDTNEQFF,TGTGCCAGTAGTACGGGGCGGGATACAAATGAGCAGTTCTTC
TRBV7-9,TRBJ2-7,.,many,CASSLKGAYEQYF,TGTGCCAGCAGCTTAAAGGGGGCCTACGAGCAGTACTTC
TRBV7-9,TRBJ1-1,.,.,CASSLVVLSRETEAFF,TGTGCCAGCAGCTTAGTAGTTTTATCGCGGGAAACTGAAGCTTTCTTT
TRBV19,TRBJ2-5,TRBD2,many,CASSRPGGGQETQYF,TGTGCCAGTAGTAGGCCGGGGGGGGGCCAAGAGACCCAGTACTTC
TRBV19,TRBJ1-1,.,.,CASTPLQGLGTEAFF,TGTGCCAGTACCCCACTCCAGGGGCTGGGCACTGAAGCTTTCTTT
TRBV7-9,TRBJ1-2,TRBD1,few,CASSSDRGGYTF,TGTGCCAGCAGCTCGGACAGGGGCGGCTACACCTTC
TRBV5-8,TRBJ1-2,.,many,CASSPKGGDYGYTF,TGTGCCAGCAGCCCCAAGGGGGGTGACTATGGCTACACCTTC
TRBV7-9,TRBJ2-3,.,.,CASSLSSRGDRYF,TGTGCCAGCAGCTTGTCCTCCCGGGGCGACCGGTATTTT
TRBV24-1,TRBJ2-3,.,.,CATSDLGRGADTQYF,TGTGCCACCAGTGATTTGGGCAGGGGAGCAGATACGCAGTATTTT
TRBV20-1,TRBJ2-1,TRBD2,.,CSAKAGTSGRNEQFF,TGCAGTGCTAAGGCCGGGACTAGCGGGAGGAATGAGCAGTTCTTC
TRBV20-1,TRBJ1-1,.,.,CSAGDPDRWNTEAFF,TGCAGTGCCGGAGATCCCGACAGGTGGAACACTGAAGCTTTCTTT
TRBV6-5,TRBJ2-7,TRBD2,many,CASSNRGVLSYEQYF,TGTGCCAGCAGTAATCGGGGGGTCCTCTCTTACGAGCAGTACTTC
TRBV3-1,TRBJ2-5,TRBD1,many,CASSKGQGFGTQYF,TGTGCCAGCAGCAAAGGACAGGGGTTCGGGACCCAGTACTTC
TRBV5-6,TRBJ1-2,.,many,CASSYTQGNYGYTF,TGTGCCAGCAGCTATACGCAGGGAAACTATGGCTACACCTTC
TRBV5-1,TRBJ1-2,.,.,CASSLEGRRGYTF,TGCGCCAGCAGCTTGGAGGGCAGGCGCGGCTACACCTTC
TRBV5-8,TRBJ2-3,TRBD1,many,CASSSGQHTSTDTQYF,TGTGCCAGCAGCTCGGGACAGCATACTAGCACAGATACGCAGTATTTT
TRBV6-9,TRBJ2-2,.,.,CASKKSSQSTGELFF,TGTGCCAGCAAAAAATCCAGCCAATCCACCGGGGAGCTGTTTTTT
TRBV5-1,TRBJ1-1,.,many,CASSLEIGSEAFF,TGCGCCAGCAGCTTGGAAATCGGCAGTGAAGCTTTCTTT
TRBV7-9,TRBJ1-3,.,.,CASTINFGRTAGPSSGNTIYF,TGTGCCAGCACCATTAATTTTGGCCGAACGGCGGGGCCTAGCTCTGGAAACACCATATATTTT
TRBV20-1,TRBJ2-2,.,.,CSASRGNTGELFF,TGCAGTGCTAGCAGGGGAAACACCGGGGAGCTGTTTTTT
TRBV7-2,TRBJ2-5,.,.,CASSQGAGLETQYF,TGCGCCAGCAGCCAAGGCGCCGGACTAGAGACCCAGTACTTC
TRBV25-1,TRBJ2-3,TRBD2,.,CASSPQLAGGLDTQYF,TGTGCCAGCAGTCCCCAGCTAGCGGGGGGTTTAGATACGCAGTATTTT